Listed below are T cell receptor beta chains from one sample, sequenced in a study of T cell responses to AZD1222 COVID-19 vaccine. Assay used: immunoSEQ multiplex PCR; TCRdb lists only in-frame clones, some missing. The sample yields around 130,000 clones, more than 80% seen once. This sample comprised peripheral blood, obtained on day 0 of AZD1222 vaccination. The receptors stem from an adult in good health. The CDR3 runs from the conserved cysteine through the conserved F or W. Fields, in order: CDR3 protein, clone size, V gene. For some rows the clone size is stated as once, few or many, or as a class when expanded; others skip it.

CASSSGMGGDGYTF | . | TRBV5-1
CASSLDSHIIDEQYF | . | TRBV5-1
CASSQGPGSYNEQFF | . | TRBV5-1
CASSPGHLSYNSPLHF | . | TRBV5-1
CAWSLTGVTGFNQPQHF | . | TRBV30
CASRTGLQETQYF | . | TRBV6-5
CASSDGTSNKDGELFF | once | TRBV10-1
CSASVGTEAFF | . | TRBV20-1
CATRTGATSGGYTF | once | TRBV5-6
CASSLRGREKLFF | . | TRBV27
CASSIVRDRGNSPLHF | . | TRBV19
CASSSDRFWQPQHF | . | TRBV10-2
CASSQGDSGRSDTQYF | . | TRBV14
CASSEEQTNSPLHF | many | TRBV10-1
CAWTVLDEQYF | . | TRBV30
CATSRIRVGMNTEAFF | . | TRBV15
CASSPVAYSNQPQHF | . | TRBV18
CASSMVGRLAGYNEQFF | . | TRBV19
CASSSQAGTHYNEQFF | . | TRBV7-8
CSVGSGLAGLGETQYF | . | TRBV29-1
CASTWSLSGELFF | . | TRBV19
CASTGGTGTLSTEAFF | . | TRBV5-1
CAWSRGGNTIYF | . | TRBV30
CASSPGTGDSPLHF | . | TRBV18
CASLSERTDTQYF | . | TRBV6-5
CASSLVGTSYEQYF | . | TRBV28
CASSLDGGRINYGYTF | . | TRBV7-2
CASSFSVGPDTQYF | . | TRBV11-1
CASTPRLEIMNTEAFF | . | TRBV4-1
CASSSGGGQETQYF | . | TRBV5-1
CASSHKGANTEAFF | . | TRBV19
CATSFSGVEQFF | . | TRBV24-1
CATSDLVRGRPEKLFF | . | TRBV24-1
CASSYSPSTSYEQYF | few | TRBV6-5
CASSVEAGSKDEQFF | . | TRBV9
CATSDLDPSYNEQFF | . | TRBV15
CASTSQGKADTQYF | . | TRBV5-1
CASSEVGFQTSLRDYGYTF | . | TRBV6-1
CASSAGLAAVGNF | . | TRBV5-8
CASSINRGGVSNQPQHF | . | TRBV19
CASRPGRDSPLHF | . | TRBV12-3/TRBV12-4
CASRRVIGTLNTGELFF | . | TRBV13